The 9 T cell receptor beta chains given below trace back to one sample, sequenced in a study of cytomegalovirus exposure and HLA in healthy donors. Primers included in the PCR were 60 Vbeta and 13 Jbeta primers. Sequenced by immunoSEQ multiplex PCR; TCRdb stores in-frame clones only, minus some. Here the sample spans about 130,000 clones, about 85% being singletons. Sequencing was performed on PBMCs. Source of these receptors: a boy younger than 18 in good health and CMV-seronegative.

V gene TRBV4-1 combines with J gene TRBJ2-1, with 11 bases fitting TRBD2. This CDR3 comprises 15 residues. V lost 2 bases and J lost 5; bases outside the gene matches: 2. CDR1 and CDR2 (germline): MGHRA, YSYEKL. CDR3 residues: CASSQRGLADNEQFF. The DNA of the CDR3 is TGCGCCAGCAGCCAAAGGGGACTAGCGGACAATGAGCAGTTCTTC.

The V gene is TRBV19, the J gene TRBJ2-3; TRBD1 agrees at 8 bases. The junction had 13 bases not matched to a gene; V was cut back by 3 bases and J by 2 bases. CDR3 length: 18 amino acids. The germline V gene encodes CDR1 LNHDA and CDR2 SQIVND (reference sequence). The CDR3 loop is CASSIDPWTGTVTDTQYF. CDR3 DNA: TGTGCCAGTAGTATTGACCCTTGGACAGGGACTGTCACAGATACGCAGTATTTT.

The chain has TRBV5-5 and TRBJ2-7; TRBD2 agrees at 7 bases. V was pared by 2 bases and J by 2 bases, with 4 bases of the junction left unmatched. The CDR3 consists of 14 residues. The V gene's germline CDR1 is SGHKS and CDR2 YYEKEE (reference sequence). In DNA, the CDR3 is TGTGCCAGCAGCTTCCGTCTAGCGGCCTACGAGCAGTACTTC. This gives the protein CASSFRLAAYEQYF.

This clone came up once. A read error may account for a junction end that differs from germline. This chain's CDR3 is CVYSGGEPDTQYF. CDR3 DNA: TGCGTATATAGCGGGGGAGAGCCAGATACGCAGTATTTT. The chain carries TRBV27 and TRBJ2-3; 9 positions match TRBD2. The CDR3 has 13 residues. Germline values: CDR1 MNHEY, CDR2 SMNVEV (reference sequence).

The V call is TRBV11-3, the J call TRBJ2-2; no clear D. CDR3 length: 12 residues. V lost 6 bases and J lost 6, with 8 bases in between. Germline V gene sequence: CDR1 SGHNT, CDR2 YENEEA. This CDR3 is CASSFVSGELFF. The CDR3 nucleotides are TGTGCCAGCAGTTTCGTATCCGGGGAGCTGTTTTTT. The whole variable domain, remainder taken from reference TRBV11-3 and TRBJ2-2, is EAGVVQSPRYKIIEKKQPVAFWCNPISGHNTLYWYLQNLGQGPELLIRYENEEAVDDSQLPKDRFSAERLKGVDSTLKIQPAELGDSAVYLCASSFVSGELFFGEGSRLTVL.

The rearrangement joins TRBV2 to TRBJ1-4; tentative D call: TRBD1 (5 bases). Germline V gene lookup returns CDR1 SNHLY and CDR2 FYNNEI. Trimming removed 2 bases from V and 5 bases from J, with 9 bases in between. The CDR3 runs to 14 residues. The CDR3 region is CASSERWTNEKLFF. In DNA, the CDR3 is TGTGCCAGCAGTGAAAGATGGACAAATGAAAAACTGTTTTTT.

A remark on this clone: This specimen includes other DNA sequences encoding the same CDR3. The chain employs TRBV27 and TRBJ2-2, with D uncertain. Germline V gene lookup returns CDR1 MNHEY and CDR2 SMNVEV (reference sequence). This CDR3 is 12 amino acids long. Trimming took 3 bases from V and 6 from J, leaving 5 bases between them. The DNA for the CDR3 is TGTGCCAGCAGTTTTTCCGCCGGGGAGCTGTTTTTT. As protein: CASSFSAGELFF.

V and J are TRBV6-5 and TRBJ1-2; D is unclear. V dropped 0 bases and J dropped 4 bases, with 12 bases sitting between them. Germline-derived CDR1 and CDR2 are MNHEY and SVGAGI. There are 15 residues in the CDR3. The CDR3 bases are TGTGCCAGCAGTTACTCGTCGTTGGGCACCTATGGCTACACCTTC. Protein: CASSYSSLGTYGYTF.

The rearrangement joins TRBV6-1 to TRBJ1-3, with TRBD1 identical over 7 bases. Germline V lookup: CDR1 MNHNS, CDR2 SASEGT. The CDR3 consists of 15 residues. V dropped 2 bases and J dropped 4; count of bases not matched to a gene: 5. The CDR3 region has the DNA TGTGCCAGCAGTGAACTCGAGGGGGCGGGAAACACCATATATTTT. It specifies CASSELEGAGNTIYF.